A selection of T cell receptor beta chains follows, all from one sample in a study of blood T cells in healthy people across ages. TCRdb passed the 5' RACE reads through MiXCR, listing each CDR3 protein once. Of fewer than 2 million distinct CDR3 sequences detected, about 39% appear once; the ten largest clones hold 20% to 25%. What was sequenced was blood. The receptors shown here come from a human donor in good health. CDR3s include the opening cysteine and the closing phenylalanine or tryptophan. The order of the fields is J gene, V gene, clone size, D gene, CDR3 protein, CDR3 DNA. A D gene is named only where the DNA matches it firmly. Size is omitted from some rows. Given values are once, few, many or a class for expanded clones.

>TRBJ1-4|TRBV6-6|NA|NA
CASSYSDVISFF
TGTGCCAGCAGTTACTCAGACGTGATTTCGTTTTTT
>TRBJ2-1|TRBV7-9|few|NA
CASSQGGTLIDEQFF
TGTGCCAGCAGCCAGGGGGGGACCTTGATAGATGAGCAGTTCTTC
>TRBJ2-3|TRBV11-2|once|NA
CASSLRGGVVYTDTQYF
TGTGCCAGCAGCTTACGAGGGGGGGTCGTCTACACAGATACGCAGTATTTT
>TRBJ1-2|TRBV28|once|NA
CASSLGWQGDGYTF
TGTGCCAGCAGTTTAGGTTGGCAGGGTGACGGCTACACCTTC
>TRBJ2-7|TRBV6-6|NA|NA
CASSGRDSPNQQYF
TGTGCCAGCAGTGGGAGGGACAGCCCCAACCAGCAGTACTTC
>TRBJ2-5|TRBV24-1|NA|NA
CATSDYGQETQYF
TGTGCCACCAGTGATTATGGACAAGAGACCCAGTACTTC
>TRBJ2-7|TRBV18|NA|TRBD2
CASSPGGVSSYEQYF
TGTGCCAGCTCACCCGGGGGGGTCAGCTCCTACGAGCAGTACTTC
>TRBJ1-1|TRBV5-1|once|NA
CASRSGVYEAFF
TGCGCCAGCAGATCCGGGGTGTACGAAGCTTTCTTT
>TRBJ1-5|TRBV7-2|few|NA
CASSSLMSNQPQHF
TGTGCCAGCAGCTCCCTAATGAGCAATCAGCCCCAGCATTTT
>TRBJ1-2|TRBV7-9|NA|NA
CASSGGMVGYTF
TGTGCCAGCAGCGGGGGCATGGTTGGCTACACCTTC
>TRBJ2-5|TRBV7-9|NA|NA
CASSLESWTQYF
TGTGCCAGCAGCTTAGAGTCTTGGACCCAGTACTTC
>TRBJ2-5|TRBV29-1|few|NA
CSVMRKETQYF
TGCAGCGTCATGAGGAAAGAGACCCAGTACTTC
>TRBJ2-7|TRBV12-3/TRBV12-4|NA|NA
CASSARRVLSHEQYF
TGTGCCAGCAGTGCCCGAAGGGTATTATCCCACGAGCAGTACTTC
>TRBJ1-2|TRBV20-1|few|NA
CSARDFQGGVGYTF
TGCAGTGCTAGAGATTTTCAGGGAGGCGTTGGCTACACCTTC
>TRBJ2-3|TRBV12-3/TRBV12-4|once|TRBD2
CASNPLALTDTQYF
TGTGCCAGCAACCCACTAGCGCTCACAGATACGCAGTATTTT
>TRBJ2-3|TRBV7-3|NA|NA
CASSTDTAADTQYF
TGTGCCAGCAGCACGGACACGGCGGCAGATACGCAGTATTTT
>TRBJ1-2|TRBV6-2/TRBV6-3|NA|NA
CASSYSGSPSVYTF
TGTGCCAGCAGTTACTCAGGATCTCCCTCCGTCTACACCTTC
>TRBJ2-7|TRBV7-2|NA|NA
CASSPSRATDEQYF
TGTGCCAGCAGCCCGAGCCGGGCCACCGACGAGCAGTACTTC
>TRBJ1-6|TRBV5-5|NA|TRBD1
CASSSPGTGSPLHF
TGTGCCAGCAGCTCACCCGGGACAGGTTCACCCCTCCACTTT
>TRBJ2-7|TRBV18|once|NA
CASFQGHGTYEQYF
TGTGCCAGCTTCCAAGGACACGGAACCTACGAGCAGTACTTC
>TRBJ2-1|TRBV9|few|TRBD2
CASSTTSGGVNEQFF
TGTGCCAGCAGTACGACTAGCGGGGGGGTCAATGAGCAGTTCTTC
>TRBJ2-1|TRBV2|NA|TRBD2
CASSVSAGVHNEQFF
TGTGCCAGCAGTGTTTCAGCGGGGGTGCATAATGAGCAGTTCTTC
>TRBJ1-5|TRBV7-3|NA|NA
CASSLTPNQPQHF
TGTGCCAGCAGCTTAACCCCTAATCAGCCCCAGCATTTT
>TRBJ1-4|TRBV25-1|NA|NA
CATHAAANEKRFF
TGTGCCACCCACGCTGCAGCTAACGAAAAACGGTTTTTT
>TRBJ1-1|TRBV7-9|few|NA
CASTYGGGMEAFF
TGTGCCAGCACATATGGAGGAGGGATGGAAGCTTTCTTT
>TRBJ1-2|TRBV7-2|few|NA
CASSATGNGGRGYTF
TGTGCCAGCAGCGCCACGGGGAATGGGGGACGGGGCTACACCTTC
>TRBJ2-6|TRBV5-8|NA|NA
CASSLRFSGANVLTF
TGTGCCAGCAGCTTAAGATTCTCTGGGGCCAACGTCCTGACTTTC
>TRBJ2-5|TRBV5-1|NA|NA
CASSLSDKGETQYF
TGCGCCAGCAGCTTGAGTGACAAAGGAGAGACCCAGTACTTC
>TRBJ2-2|TRBV20-1|NA|NA
CSARVGFNAGELFF
TGCAGTGCTAGAGTAGGGTTTAACGCCGGGGAGCTGTTTTTT
>TRBJ2-7|TRBV7-2|NA|NA
CASSLALQGNEQYF
TGTGCCAGCAGCTTAGCGTTACAGGGTAACGAGCAGTACTTC
>TRBJ1-1|TRBV5-1|NA|NA
CASRFRDMNTEAFF
TGCGCCAGCAGATTTCGGGACATGAACACTGAAGCTTTCTTT
>TRBJ2-7|TRBV12-3/TRBV12-4|few|TRBD1
CASSYYRGDEQYF
TGTGCCAGCAGTTACTACAGGGGAGACGAGCAGTACTTC
>TRBJ2-1|TRBV2|few|TRBD2
CASAGGGSYNEQFF
TGTGCCAGCGCTGGGGGGGGCTCCTACAATGAGCAGTTCTTC
>TRBJ2-1|TRBV6-2/TRBV6-3|NA|NA
CASSEGYGRGVYNEQFF
TGTGCCAGCAGTGAGGGGTACGGGCGGGGCGTGTACAATGAGCAGTTCTTC
>TRBJ2-7|TRBV7-2|NA|NA
CASSSQGRSSYEQYF
TGTGCCAGCAGCTCACAGGGTCGAAGCTCCTACGAGCAGTACTTC
>TRBJ2-7|TRBV7-2|many|NA
CASSLVSGISSYEQYF
TGTGCCAGCAGCTTAGTAAGCGGTATTAGCTCCTACGAGCAGTACTTC
>TRBJ1-5|TRBV4-1|once|NA
CASGGEAFGNQPQHF
TGCGCCAGCGGAGGGGAGGCATTCGGCAATCAGCCCCAGCATTTT
>TRBJ1-1|TRBV12-3/TRBV12-4|NA|TRBD1
CASSFQQGVENTEAFF
TGTGCCAGCAGTTTTCAACAGGGGGTTGAGAACACTGAAGCTTTCTTT
>TRBJ1-2|TRBV28|NA|NA
CASIGFVRGFGGYTF
TGTGCCAGCATAGGGTTCGTACGCGGTTTCGGTGGCTACACCTTC
>TRBJ2-7|TRBV7-6|NA|NA
CASSLGGTPGDNNEQYF
TGTGCCAGCAGCTTAGGGGGGACTCCCGGGGATAACAACGAGCAGTACTTC
>TRBJ2-7|TRBV3-1|NA|NA
CASSQSPPGDKSYEQYF
TGTGCCAGCAGCCAATCCCCCCCCGGGGACAAATCCTACGAGCAGTACTTC
>TRBJ1-1|TRBV27|few|TRBD1
CASSPGQRTEAFF
TGTGCCAGCAGTCCGGGACAGCGCACTGAAGCTTTCTTT
>TRBJ2-5|TRBV7-2|few|NA
CASSGLSPGQWYQETQYF
TGTGCCAGCAGCGGACTATCTCCGGGACAGTGGTACCAAGAGACCCAGTACTTC
>TRBJ2-5|TRBV9|NA|TRBD2
CASSVALRRGTTQETQYF
TGTGCCAGCAGCGTAGCTTTGCGTCGTGGGACTACCCAAGAGACCCAGTACTTC
>TRBJ2-1|TRBV24-1|few|TRBD2
CATSDLSSGGLWEQFF
TGTGCCACCAGTGATTTGTCTAGCGGGGGGTTATGGGAGCAGTTCTTC
>TRBJ2-1|TRBV15|NA|NA
CATSEQYNEQVF
TGTGCCACCAGCGAGCAGTACAATGAGCAGGTCTTC
>TRBJ2-3|TRBV20-1|NA|TRBD1
CSASDSRGPGTQYF
TGCAGTGCTAGTGATTCGAGGGGGCCGGGTACGCAGTATTTT
>TRBJ2-7|TRBV5-1|NA|NA
CASSLGSPSSYNEQYF
TGCGCCAGCAGCTTGGGCAGTCCTAGCTCCTACAATGAGCAGTACTTC
>TRBJ1-1|TRBV20-1|NA|NA
CSARVRFVTEAFF
TGCAGTGCTAGGGTTAGGTTTGTTACTGAAGCTTTCTTT
>TRBJ1-5|TRBV7-2|NA|NA
CASSLGEGPQPQHF
TGTGCCAGCAGCCTCGGGGAGGGGCCCCAGCCCCAGCATTTT
>TRBJ2-3|TRBV12-3/TRBV12-4|few|NA
CASSWWESTDTQYF
TGTGCCAGCAGTTGGTGGGAGAGCACAGATACGCAGTATTTT
>TRBJ2-2|TRBV7-2|NA|NA
CAAEYLNGELFF
TGTGCCGCCGAATATCTTAACGGGGAGCTGTTTTTT
>TRBJ1-1|TRBV20-1|NA|TRBD1
CSARDFSFNTGQHMNTEAFF
TGCAGTGCTAGGGATTTTTCGTTTAACACGGGACAGCACATGAACACTGAAGCTTTCTTT
>TRBJ1-1|TRBV12-3/TRBV12-4|many|NA
CASSSGTYTEAFF
TGTGCCAGCAGTTCAGGGACGTACACTGAAGCTTTCTTT